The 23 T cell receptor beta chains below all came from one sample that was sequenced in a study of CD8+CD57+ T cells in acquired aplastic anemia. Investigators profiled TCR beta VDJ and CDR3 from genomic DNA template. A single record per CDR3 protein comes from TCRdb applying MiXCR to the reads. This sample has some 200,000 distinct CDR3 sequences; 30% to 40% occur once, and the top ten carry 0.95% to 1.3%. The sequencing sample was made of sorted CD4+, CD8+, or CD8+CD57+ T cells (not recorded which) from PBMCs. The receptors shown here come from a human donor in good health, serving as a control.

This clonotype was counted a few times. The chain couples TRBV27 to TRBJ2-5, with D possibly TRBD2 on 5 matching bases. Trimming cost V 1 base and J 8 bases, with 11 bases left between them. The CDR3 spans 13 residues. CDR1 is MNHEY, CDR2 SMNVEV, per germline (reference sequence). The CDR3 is CASSLYEGLTQYF. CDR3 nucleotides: TGTGCCAGCAGTTTATACGAGGGTCTAACCCAGTACTTC.

CDR3 in DNA: TGCAGTGCTAGTTCAAAGTCGGGGGGGCGTTGGGGGATACAGTACTTC. As protein: CSASSKSGGRWGIQYF. The chain carries TRBV20-1 and TRBJ2-5, with 8 bases aligning to TRBD2. The CDR3 is 16 residues long. V dropped 3 bases and J dropped 11; count of bases not matched to a gene: 20. CDR1 DFQATT and CDR2 SNEGSKA come from the germline V gene (reference sequence).

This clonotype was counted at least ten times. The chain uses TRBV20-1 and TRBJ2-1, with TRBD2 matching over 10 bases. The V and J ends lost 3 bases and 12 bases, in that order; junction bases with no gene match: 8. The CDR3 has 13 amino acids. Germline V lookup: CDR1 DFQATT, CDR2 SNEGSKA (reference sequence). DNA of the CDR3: TGCAGTGCTAGCCGTAGCGGGGGGATGGGGCAGTTCTTC. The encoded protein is CSASRSGGMGQFF.

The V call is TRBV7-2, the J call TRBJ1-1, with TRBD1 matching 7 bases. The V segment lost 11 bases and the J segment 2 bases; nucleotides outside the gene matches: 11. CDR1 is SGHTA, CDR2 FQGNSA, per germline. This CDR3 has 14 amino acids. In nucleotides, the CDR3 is TGTGCCTGGACCACCGGGACAGAAAACACTGAAGCTTTCTTT. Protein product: CAWTTGTENTEAFF.

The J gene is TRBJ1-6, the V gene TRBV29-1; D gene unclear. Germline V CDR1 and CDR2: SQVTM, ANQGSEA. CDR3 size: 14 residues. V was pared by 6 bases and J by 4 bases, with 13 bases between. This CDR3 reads CSVVQGPYNSPLHF. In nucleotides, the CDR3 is TGCAGCGTGGTCCAAGGGCCTTATAATTCACCCCTCCACTTT.

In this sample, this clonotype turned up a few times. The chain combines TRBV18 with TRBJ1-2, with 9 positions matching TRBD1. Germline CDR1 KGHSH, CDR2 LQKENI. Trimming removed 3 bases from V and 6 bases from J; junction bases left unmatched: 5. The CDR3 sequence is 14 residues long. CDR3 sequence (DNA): TGTGCCAGCTCACCCTCGGGACAGGGTGATGGCTACACCTTC. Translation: CASSPSGQGDGYTF. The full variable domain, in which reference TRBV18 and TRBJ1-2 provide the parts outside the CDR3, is NAGVMQNPRHLVRRRGQEARLRCSPMKGHSHVYWYRQLPEEGLKFMVYLQKENIIDESGMPKERFSAEFPKEGPSILRIQQVVRGDSAAYFCASSPSGQGDGYTFGSGTRLTVV.

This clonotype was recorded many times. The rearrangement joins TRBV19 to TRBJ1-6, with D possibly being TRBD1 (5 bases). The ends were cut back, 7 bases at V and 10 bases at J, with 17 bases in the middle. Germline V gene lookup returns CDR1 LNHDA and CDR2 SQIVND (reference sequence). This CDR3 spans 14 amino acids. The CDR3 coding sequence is TGTGCCAGTACCCGGGGGGACGAGTGGTCACCCCTCCACTTT. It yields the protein CASTRGDEWSPLHF. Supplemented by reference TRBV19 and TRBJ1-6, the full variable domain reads DGGITQSPKYLFRKEGQNVTLSCEQNLNHDAMYWYRQDPGQGLRLIYYSQIVNDFQKGDIAEGYSVSREKKESFPLTVTSAQKNPTAFYLCASTRGDEWSPLHFGNGTRLTVT.

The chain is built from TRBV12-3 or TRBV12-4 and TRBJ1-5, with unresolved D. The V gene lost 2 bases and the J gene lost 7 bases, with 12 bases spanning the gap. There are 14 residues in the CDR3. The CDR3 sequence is CASSLSMGNQPQHF. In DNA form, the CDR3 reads TGTGCCAGCAGTTTATCTATGGGGAACCAGCCCCAGCATTTT.

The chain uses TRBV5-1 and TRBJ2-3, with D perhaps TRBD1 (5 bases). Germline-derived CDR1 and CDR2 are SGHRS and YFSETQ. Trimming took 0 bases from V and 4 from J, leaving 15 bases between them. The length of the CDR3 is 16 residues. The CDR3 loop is CASSLDSSVGPDTQYF. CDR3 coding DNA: TGCGCCAGCAGCTTGGATAGCTCGGTGGGGCCAGATACGCAGTATTTT.

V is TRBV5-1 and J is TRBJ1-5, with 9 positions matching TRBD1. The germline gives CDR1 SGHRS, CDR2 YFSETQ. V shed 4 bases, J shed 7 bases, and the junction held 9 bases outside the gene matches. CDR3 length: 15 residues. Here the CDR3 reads CASSRMPTGGQPQHF. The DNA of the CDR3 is TGCGCCAGCAGCCGCATGCCTACAGGGGGCCAGCCCCAGCATTTT.

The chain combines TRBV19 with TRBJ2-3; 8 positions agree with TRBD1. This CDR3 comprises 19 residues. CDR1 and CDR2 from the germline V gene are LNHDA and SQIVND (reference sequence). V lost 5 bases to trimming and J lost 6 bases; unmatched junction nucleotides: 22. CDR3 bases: TGTGCCAGTAGTTCACAGGGGGTGGACCCGGTGGGGTGGCGCGATACGCAGTATTTT. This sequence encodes CASSSQGVDPVGWRDTQYF. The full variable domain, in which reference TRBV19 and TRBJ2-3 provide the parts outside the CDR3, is DGGITQSPKYLFRKEGQNVTLSCEQNLNHDAMYWYRQDPGQGLRLIYYSQIVNDFQKGDIAEGYSVSREKKESFPLTVTSAQKNPTAFYLCASSSQGVDPVGWRDTQYFGPGTRLTVL.

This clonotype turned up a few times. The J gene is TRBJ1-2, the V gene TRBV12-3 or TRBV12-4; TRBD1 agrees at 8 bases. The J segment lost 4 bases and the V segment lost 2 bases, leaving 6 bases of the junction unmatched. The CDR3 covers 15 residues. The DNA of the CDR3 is TGTGCCAGCAGTTTATATCAGGGGGCTGGCTATGGCTACACCTTC. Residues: CASSLYQGAGYGYTF.

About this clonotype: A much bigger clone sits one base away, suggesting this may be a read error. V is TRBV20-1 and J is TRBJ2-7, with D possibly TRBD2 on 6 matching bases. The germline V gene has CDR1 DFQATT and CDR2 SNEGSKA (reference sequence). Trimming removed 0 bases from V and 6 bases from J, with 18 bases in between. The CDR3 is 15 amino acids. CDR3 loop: CSARDWVGGWTEQYF. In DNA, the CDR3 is TGCAGTGCTAGAGATTGGGTGGGAGGATGGACCGAGCAGTACTTC.

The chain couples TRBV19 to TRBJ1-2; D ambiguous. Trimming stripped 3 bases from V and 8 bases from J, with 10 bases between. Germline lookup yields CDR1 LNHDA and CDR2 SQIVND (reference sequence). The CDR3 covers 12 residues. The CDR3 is CASSMPSLGYTF. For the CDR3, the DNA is TGTGCCAGTAGTATGCCCTCGCTGGGCTACACCTTC.

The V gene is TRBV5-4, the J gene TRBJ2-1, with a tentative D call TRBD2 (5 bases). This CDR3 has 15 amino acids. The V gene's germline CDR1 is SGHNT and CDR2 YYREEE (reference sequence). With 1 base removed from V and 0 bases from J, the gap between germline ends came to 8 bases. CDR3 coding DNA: TGTGCCAGCAGCTTGTTTCTAGCCTCCTACAATGAGCAGTTCTTC. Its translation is CASSLFLASYNEQFF.

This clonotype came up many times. The CDR3, as DNA: TGCAGCGTGGGCCGAGCTCCCTATGGCTACACCTTC. This translates into CSVGRAPYGYTF. The rearrangement joins TRBV29-1 to TRBJ1-2; D gene unclear. V dropped 6 bases and J dropped 4 bases, with 12 bases sitting between them. Per germline, CDR1 SQVTM and CDR2 ANQGSEA. The CDR3 loop spans 12 amino acids.

The CDR3 sequence is CASSEGLAGVAYEQYF. The CDR3 region has the DNA TGCGCCAGCAGTGAAGGACTAGCGGGAGTTGCCTACGAGCAGTACTTC. V and J are TRBV10-1 and TRBJ2-7, with 13 positions matching TRBD2. Germline values: CDR1 WNHNN, CDR2 SYGVQD (reference sequence). V was pared by 3 bases and J by 2 bases, with 4 bases of the junction left unmatched. This CDR3 is 16 amino acids long.

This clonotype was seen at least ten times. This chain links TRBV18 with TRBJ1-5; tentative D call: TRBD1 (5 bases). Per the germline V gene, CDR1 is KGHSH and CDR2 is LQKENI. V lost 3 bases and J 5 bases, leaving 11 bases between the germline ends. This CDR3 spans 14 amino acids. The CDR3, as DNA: TGTGCCAGCTCACCGCTACAGGACGATCAGCCCCAGCATTTT. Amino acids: CASSPLQDDQPQHF.

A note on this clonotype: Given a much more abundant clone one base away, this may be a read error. CDR3 in DNA: TGTGCCATCAGTTATTACGGGGGGAATTCACCCCTCCACTTT. Protein: CAISYYGGNSPLHF. The chain has TRBV10-3 and TRBJ1-6; D perhaps matches TRBD1 (5 bases). CDR1 and CDR2 (germline): ENHRY, SYGVKD. The germline V and J ends were trimmed by 5 bases and 7 bases, with 12 bases remaining between them. This CDR3 has 14 amino acids.

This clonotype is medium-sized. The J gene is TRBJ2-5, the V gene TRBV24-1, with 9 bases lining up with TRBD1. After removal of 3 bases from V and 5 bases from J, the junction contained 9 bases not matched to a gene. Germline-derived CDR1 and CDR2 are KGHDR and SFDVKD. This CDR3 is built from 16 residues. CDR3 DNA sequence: TGTGCCACCAGTGATCCCCCGGGACAGGGCGGGGAGACCCAGTACTTC. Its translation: CATSDPPGQGGETQYF.

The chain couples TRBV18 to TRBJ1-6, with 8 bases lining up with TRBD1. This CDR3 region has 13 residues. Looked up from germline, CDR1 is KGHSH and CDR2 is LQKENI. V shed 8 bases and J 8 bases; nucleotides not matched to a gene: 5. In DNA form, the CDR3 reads TGTGCCAGCCTACAGGGGGTGGATTCACCCCTCCACTTT. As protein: CASLQGVDSPLHF.

CDR3 residues: CASSPLTANTEAFF. The CDR3 nucleotides read TGTGCCAGCAGCCCTCTTACAGCGAACACTGAAGCTTTCTTT. V is TRBV14 and J is TRBJ1-1; D ambiguous. This CDR3 has 14 residues. Germline CDR1 is SGHDN and CDR2 is FVKESK. Trimming left V 4 bases short and J 1 base short, with 10 bases between.

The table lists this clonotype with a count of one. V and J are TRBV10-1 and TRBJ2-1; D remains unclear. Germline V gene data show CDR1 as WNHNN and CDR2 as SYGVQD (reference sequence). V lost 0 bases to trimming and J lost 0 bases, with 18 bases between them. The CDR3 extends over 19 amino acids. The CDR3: CASSESTSSLQSSYNEQFF. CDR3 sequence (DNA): TGCGCCAGCAGTGAGTCAACCAGCAGCTTACAGAGCTCCTACAATGAGCAGTTCTTC.